Below, one T cell receptor (beta chain) is given with its context. Its antigen is unknown. CDR3 length: 15 residues. The germline V gene has CDR1 SNHLY and CDR2 FYNNEI. The V gene end was trimmed by 11 bases and the J gene end by 7 bases; junction bases not matched to a gene: 9. The sample belongs to a study of cytomegalovirus exposure and HLA in healthy donors. Overall study findings and caveats: In a later analysis, DRB1 alleles had the most associated TCRs; HLA-C alleles the fewest. Reportedly, fewer N-insertions than the approximately 700-donor mean appeared in an Asian-associated ancestry cluster in a later analysis.

At the time of sampling, donors were nominally healthy, though unrecorded immune exposures were likely. The primer mix had 60 Vbeta and 13 Jbeta primers. Profiling relied on immunoSEQ multiplex PCR, and the TCRdb table lists in-frame clones only, not all of them. The sample shows 150,000 to 180,000 clones, roughly 80% of them seen only once. The sequence was obtained from a man under 40 in good health and CMV-seropositive. The material sequenced was PBMCs. The chain links TRBV2 to TRBJ2-1, with TRBD2 matching over 15 bases. CDR3 protein: CASRRTSGRGNEQFF. CDR3 sequence (DNA): TGTGCCTCAAGGAGGACTAGCGGGAGGGGGAATGAGCAGTTCTTC.